This TCR beta chain was retrieved from a study of T cells after yellow fever vaccination. The study, taken as a whole, reports: The study found a weaker secondary response that peaked faster, day 5 versus 15. Sorted repertoires could include abundant contaminating clonotypes from bulk cells. Post-booster repertoires contained most primary-vaccination clones again (approximately 97% CD4, 88% CD8).

The V gene end was trimmed by 2 bases and the J gene end by 1 base; junction bases not matched to a gene: 4. This CDR3 spans 15 amino acids. Per germline, CDR1 SGHTA and CDR2 FQGNSA. This clonotype was counted ten times or more. Antigen: not known. TCR cDNA, made by 5'RACE template switching, carried an added universal primer site and UMIs. TCRdb reprocessed the 5' RACE reads with MiXCR, giving one entry per CDR3 protein. The repertoire holds 70,000 or so distinct CDR3 sequences, with 5% to 6.5% as singletons. The specimen comprised CD4+ T cells sorted from PBMCs, sampled around 16 days after the first yellow fever vaccination. This clonotype originated in a man aged 18 to 29 who received the YFV17D yellow fever vaccine. The chain joins TRBV7-2 to TRBJ2-7; 8 bases align to TRBD2. The CDR3 sequence is CASSLRASGSYEQYF. The CDR3 coding sequence is TGTGCCAGCAGCTTAAGGGCTAGCGGGTCCTACGAGCAGTACTTC.